The clone carrying this TCR beta chain was counted a single time. The sample belongs to a study of shared T cell receptors in the human thymus. Deletions cut 7 bases from V and 7 bases from J, with 26 bases between. The CDR3 runs 17 residues. Germline V gene data show CDR1 as MDHEN and CDR2 as SYDVKM. Sequenced by immunoSEQ multiplex PCR; TCRdb stores in-frame clones only, minus some. Here the sample spans hundreds of thousands of clones, 70% to 90% being singletons. The sample was also linked to a second study, of human thymus T cells.

The gene calls are TRBV28 and TRBJ2-1; the D gene is possibly TRBD2 (6 bases). This sequence was found in a boy in the first two years of life with a congenital heart defect. What was sequenced was thymocytes. CDR3 amino acids: CASNRDTVDGRGNEQFF. CDR3 in DNA: TGTGCCAGCAATAGAGACACGGTTGACGGACGGGGGAATGAGCAGTTCTTC. The full variable domain, rest sourced from reference TRBV28 and TRBJ2-1, is DVKVTQSSRYLVKRTGEKVFLECVQDMDHENMFWYRQDPGLGLRLIYFSYDVKMKEKGDIPEGYSVSREKKERFSLILESASTNQTSMYLCASNRDTVDGRGNEQFFGPGTRLTVL.